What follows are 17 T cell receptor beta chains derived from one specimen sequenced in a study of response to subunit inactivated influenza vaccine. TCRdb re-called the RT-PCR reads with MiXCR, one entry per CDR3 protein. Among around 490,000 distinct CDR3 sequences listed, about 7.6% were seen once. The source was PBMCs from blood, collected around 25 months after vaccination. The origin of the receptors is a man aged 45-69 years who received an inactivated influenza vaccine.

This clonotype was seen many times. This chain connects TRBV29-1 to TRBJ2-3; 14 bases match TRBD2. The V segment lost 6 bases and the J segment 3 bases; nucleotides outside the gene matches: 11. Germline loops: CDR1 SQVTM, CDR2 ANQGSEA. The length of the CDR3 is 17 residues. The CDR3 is CSVTGLAGAGPTDTQYF. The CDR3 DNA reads TGCAGCGTCACGGGACTAGCGGGAGCGGGGCCAACAGATACGCAGTATTTT.

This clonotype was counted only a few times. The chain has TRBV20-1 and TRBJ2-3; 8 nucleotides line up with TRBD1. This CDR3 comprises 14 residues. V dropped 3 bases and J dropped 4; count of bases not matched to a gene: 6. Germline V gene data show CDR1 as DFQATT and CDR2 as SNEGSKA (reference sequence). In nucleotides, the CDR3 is TGCAGTGCTAGCCGGACAGGGTACGCAGATACGCAGTATTTT. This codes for CSASRTGYADTQYF.

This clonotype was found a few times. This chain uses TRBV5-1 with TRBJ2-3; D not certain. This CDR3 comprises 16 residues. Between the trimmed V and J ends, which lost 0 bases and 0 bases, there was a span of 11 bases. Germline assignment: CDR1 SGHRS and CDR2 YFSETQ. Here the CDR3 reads CASSLGASASTDTQYF. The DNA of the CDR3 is TGCGCCAGCAGCTTGGGGGCCAGTGCTAGCACAGATACGCAGTATTTT. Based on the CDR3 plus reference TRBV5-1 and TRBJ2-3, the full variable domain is KAGVTQTPRYLIKTRGQQVTLSCSPISGHRSVSWYQQTPGQGLQFLFEYFSETQRNKGNFPGRFSGRQFSNSRSEMNVSTLELGDSALYLCASSLGASASTDTQYFGPGTRLTVL.

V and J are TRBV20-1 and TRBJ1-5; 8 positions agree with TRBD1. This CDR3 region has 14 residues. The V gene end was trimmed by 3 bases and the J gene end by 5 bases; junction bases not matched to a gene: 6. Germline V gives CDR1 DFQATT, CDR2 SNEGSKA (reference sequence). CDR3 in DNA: TGCAGTGCTAGTCCAAGACAGGGGTATCAGCCCCAGCATTTT. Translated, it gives CSASPRQGYQPQHF.

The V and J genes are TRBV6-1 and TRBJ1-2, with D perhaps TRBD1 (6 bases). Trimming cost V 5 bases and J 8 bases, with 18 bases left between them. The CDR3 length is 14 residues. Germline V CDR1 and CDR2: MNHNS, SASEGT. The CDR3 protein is CASSTRDNLGGYTF. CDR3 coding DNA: TGTGCCAGCAGTACCCGGGACAATCTTGGAGGCTACACCTTC.

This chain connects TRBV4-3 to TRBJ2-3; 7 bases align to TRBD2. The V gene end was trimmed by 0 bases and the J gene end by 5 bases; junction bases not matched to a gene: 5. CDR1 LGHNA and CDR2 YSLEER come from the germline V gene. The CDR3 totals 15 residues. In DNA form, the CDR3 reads TGCGCCAGCAGCCAAGAGGAGCGGGGAGGAGATACGCAGTATTTT. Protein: CASSQEERGGDTQYF.

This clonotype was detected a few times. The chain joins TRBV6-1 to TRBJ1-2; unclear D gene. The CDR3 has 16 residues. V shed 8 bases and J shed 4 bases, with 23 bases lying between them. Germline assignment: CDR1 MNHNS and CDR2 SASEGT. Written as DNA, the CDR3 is TGTGCCAGCCCATCCACAAATACCTATACTGGCTATGGCTACACCTTC. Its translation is CASPSTNTYTGYGYTF.

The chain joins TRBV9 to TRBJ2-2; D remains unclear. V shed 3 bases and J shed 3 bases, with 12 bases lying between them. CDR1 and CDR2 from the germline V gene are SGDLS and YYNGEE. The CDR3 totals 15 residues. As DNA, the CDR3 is TGTGCCAGCAGCGCGTCGGGCCATTACACCGGGGAGCTGTTTTTT. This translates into CASSASGHYTGELFF.

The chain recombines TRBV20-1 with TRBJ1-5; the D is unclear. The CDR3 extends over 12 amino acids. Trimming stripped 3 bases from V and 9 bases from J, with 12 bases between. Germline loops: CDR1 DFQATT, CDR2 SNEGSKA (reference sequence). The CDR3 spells CSARESRGPQHF. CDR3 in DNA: TGCAGTGCTAGGGAGAGCCGTGGGCCCCAGCATTTT.

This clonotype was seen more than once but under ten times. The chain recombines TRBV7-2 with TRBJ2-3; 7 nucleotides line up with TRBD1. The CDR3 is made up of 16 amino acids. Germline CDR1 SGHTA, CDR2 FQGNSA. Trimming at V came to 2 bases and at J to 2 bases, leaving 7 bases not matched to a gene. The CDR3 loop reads CASSLPGQRITDTQYF. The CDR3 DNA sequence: TGTGCCAGCAGCTTACCGGGACAGCGGATCACAGATACGCAGTATTTT.

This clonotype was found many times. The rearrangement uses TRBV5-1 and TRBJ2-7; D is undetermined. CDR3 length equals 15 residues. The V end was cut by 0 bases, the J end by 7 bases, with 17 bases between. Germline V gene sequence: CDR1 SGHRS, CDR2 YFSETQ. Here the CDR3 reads CASSLGATSTREQYF. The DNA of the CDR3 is TGCGCCAGCAGCTTGGGGGCTACCTCTACGCGGGAGCAGTACTTC.

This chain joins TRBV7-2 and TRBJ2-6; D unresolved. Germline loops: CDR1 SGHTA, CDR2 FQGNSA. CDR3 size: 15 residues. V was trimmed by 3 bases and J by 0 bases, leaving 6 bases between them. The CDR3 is CASSFGNSGANVLTF. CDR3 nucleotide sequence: TGTGCCAGCAGCTTTGGTAACTCTGGGGCCAACGTCCTGACTTTC. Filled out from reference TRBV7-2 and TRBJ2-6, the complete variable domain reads GAGVSQSPSNKVTEKGKDVELRCDPISGHTALYWYRQSLGQGLEFLIYFQGNSAPDKSGLPSDRFSAERTGGSVSTLTIQRTQQEDSAVYLCASSFGNSGANVLTFGAGSRLTVL.

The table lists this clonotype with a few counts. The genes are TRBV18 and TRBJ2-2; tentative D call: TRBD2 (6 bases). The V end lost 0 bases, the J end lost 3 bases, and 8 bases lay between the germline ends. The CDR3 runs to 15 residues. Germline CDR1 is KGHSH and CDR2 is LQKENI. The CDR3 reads CASSPPGGDTGELFF. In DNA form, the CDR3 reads TGTGCCAGCTCACCACCTGGCGGGGACACCGGGGAGCTGTTTTTT.

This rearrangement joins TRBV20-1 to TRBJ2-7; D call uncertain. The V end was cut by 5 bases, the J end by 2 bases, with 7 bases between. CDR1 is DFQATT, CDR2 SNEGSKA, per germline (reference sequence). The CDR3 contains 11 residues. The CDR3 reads CSADITYEQYF. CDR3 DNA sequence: TGCAGTGCTGACATCACCTACGAGCAGTACTTC.

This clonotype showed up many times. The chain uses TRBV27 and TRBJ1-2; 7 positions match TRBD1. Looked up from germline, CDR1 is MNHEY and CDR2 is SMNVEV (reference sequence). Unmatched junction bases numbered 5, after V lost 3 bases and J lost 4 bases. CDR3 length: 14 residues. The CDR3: CASSFGQGGYGYTF. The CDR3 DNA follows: TGTGCCAGCAGTTTCGGGCAGGGGGGCTATGGCTACACCTTC.

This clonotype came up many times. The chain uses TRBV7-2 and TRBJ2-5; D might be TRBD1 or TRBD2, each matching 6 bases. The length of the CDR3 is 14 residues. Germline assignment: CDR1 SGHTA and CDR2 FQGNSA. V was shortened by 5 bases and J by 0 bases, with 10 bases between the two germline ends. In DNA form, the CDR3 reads TGTGCCAGCAGCCGGGGGCCGTACCAAGAGACCCAGTACTTC. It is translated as CASSRGPYQETQYF.

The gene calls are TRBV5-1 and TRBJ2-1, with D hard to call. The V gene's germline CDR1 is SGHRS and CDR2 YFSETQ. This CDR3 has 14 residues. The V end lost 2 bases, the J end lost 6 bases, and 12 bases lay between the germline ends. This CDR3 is CASSLLDPSNEQFF. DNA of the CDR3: TGCGCCAGCAGCTTATTAGATCCCTCCAATGAGCAGTTCTTC.